Shown below are 8 T cell receptor beta chains from a single sample sequenced in a study of cytomegalovirus exposure and HLA in healthy donors. PCR was performed using 60 Vbeta and 13 Jbeta primers. Clones were read by immunoSEQ multiplex PCR, and TCRdb kept only the in-frame ones, dropping some. The repertoire holds 140,000 to 150,000 clones, roughly a tenth seen once, with roughly 1.9% in the top ten. Sequenced sample: PBMCs. All receptors come from a male donor in good health and CMV-seronegative.

This sequence joins TRBV7-3 and TRBJ2-1, with a weak D call TRBD1 (6 bases). CDR3 length equals 13 residues. Germline-derived CDR1 and CDR2 are SGHTA and FQGTGA. V lost 4 bases and J lost 11, with 15 bases in between. The CDR3 loop is CASSSTVDSKQFF. The CDR3 DNA reads as TGTGCCAGCAGCTCAACCGTGGACAGTAAGCAGTTCTTC.

This clone was counted only a few times. This sample includes further DNA sequences coding for the same CDR3. CDR3 in amino acids: CASSSPGSNYGYTF. The DNA of the CDR3 is TGTGCCAGCAGTTCTCCCGGGTCCAACTATGGCTACACCTTC. The chain combines TRBV28 with TRBJ1-2; D is unclear. Germline CDR1 and CDR2: MDHEN and SYDVKM. V lost 4 bases and J 2 bases, leaving 11 bases between the germline ends. The CDR3 totals 14 residues.

CDR3 DNA sequence: TGTGCCAGCAGTAAAACAGGGGACATTCAGTACTTC. Protein product: CASSKTGDIQYF. V is TRBV25-1 and J is TRBJ2-4, with 7 bases matching TRBD1. The J segment lost 8 bases and the V segment lost 5 bases, leaving 3 bases of the junction unmatched. CDR1 and CDR2 from the germline V gene are MGHDK and SYGVNS. This CDR3 is 12 amino acids long. Variable domain in full (rest from reference TRBV25-1 and TRBJ2-4): EADIYQTPRYLVIGTGKKITLECSQTMGHDKMYWYQQDPGMELHLIHYSYGVNSTEKGDLSSESTVSRIRTEHFPLTLESARPSHTSQYLCASSKTGDIQYFGAGTRLSVL.

The chain has TRBV6-5 and TRBJ1-1; D unresolved. This CDR3 is 13 amino acids long. V lost 3 bases, J lost 6 bases, and 11 bases lay in between. Germline V gene data show CDR1 as MNHEY and CDR2 as SVGAGI. CDR3 in amino acids: CASSYGSFAEAFF. The CDR3 nucleotides are TGTGCCAGCAGTTATGGGAGTTTCGCTGAAGCTTTCTTT.

This clone occurred a few times. The chain links TRBV5-6 to TRBJ2-7; 9 bases agree with TRBD2. CDR1 is SGHDT, CDR2 YYEEEE, per germline. CDR3 length equals 14 residues. Trimming removed 2 bases from V and 2 bases from J; junction bases left unmatched: 2. The CDR3 spells CASSFGLAPYEQYF. The CDR3 coding sequence is TGTGCCAGCAGCTTCGGACTAGCGCCCTACGAGCAGTACTTC.

The chain links TRBV2 to TRBJ2-3; 8 bases match TRBD1. The germline V gene has CDR1 SNHLY and CDR2 FYNNEI. V trimming: 3 bases; J trimming: 1 base; junction bases outside the gene matches: 0. This CDR3 has 14 residues. In DNA form, the CDR3 reads TGTGCCAGCAGTGAGGACAGGGGCACAGATACGCAGTATTTT. Protein product: CASSEDRGTDTQYF.

This clone was observed a handful of times. This chain uses TRBV2 with TRBJ1-1, with D perhaps TRBD1 (6 bases). Germline V CDR1 and CDR2: SNHLY, FYNNEI. Trimming left V 1 base short and J 2 bases short, with 8 bases between. The CDR3 length is 14 residues. The DNA of the CDR3 is TGTGCCAGCAGTGAAGTAGGGGGTAACACTGAAGCTTTCTTT. It translates to CASSEVGGNTEAFF. Full variable domain (outside the CDR3, taken from reference TRBV2 and TRBJ1-1): EPEVTQTPSHQVTQMGQEVILRCVPISNHLYFYWYRQILGQKVEFLVSFYNNEISEKSEIFDDQFSVERPDGSNFTLKIRSTKLEDSAMYFCASSEVGGNTEAFFGQGTRLTVV.

V gene TRBV5-1 combines with J gene TRBJ1-2, with D perhaps TRBD1 (6 bases). Deletions cut 0 bases from V and 5 bases from J, with 14 bases between. In germline, CDR1 is SGHRS, CDR2 YFSETQ. The CDR3 sequence is 15 residues long. This chain's CDR3 is CASSLVAGTQYGYTF. The CDR3 region has the DNA TGCGCCAGCAGCTTGGTTGCCGGGACACAGTATGGCTACACCTTC.